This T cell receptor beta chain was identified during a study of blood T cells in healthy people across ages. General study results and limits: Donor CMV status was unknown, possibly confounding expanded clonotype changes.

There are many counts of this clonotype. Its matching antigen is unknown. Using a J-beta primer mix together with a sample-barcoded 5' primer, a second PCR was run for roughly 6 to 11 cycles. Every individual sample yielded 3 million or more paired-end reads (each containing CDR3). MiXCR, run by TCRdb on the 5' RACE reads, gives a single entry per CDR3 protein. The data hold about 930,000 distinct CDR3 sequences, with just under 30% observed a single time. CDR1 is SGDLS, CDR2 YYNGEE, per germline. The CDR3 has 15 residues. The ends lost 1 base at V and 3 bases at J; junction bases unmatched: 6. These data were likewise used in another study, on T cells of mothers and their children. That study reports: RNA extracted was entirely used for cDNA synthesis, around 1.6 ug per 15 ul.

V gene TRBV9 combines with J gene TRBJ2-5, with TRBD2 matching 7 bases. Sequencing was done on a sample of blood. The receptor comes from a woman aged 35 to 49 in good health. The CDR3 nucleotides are TGTGCCAGCAGCGTATCTAGCGGAGTTAAAGAGACCCAGTACTTC. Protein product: CASSVSSGVKETQYF.